Below, 13 T cell receptor beta chains from the same sample are listed, as sequenced in a study of technical replicates of blood from a few donors. TCRdb's table, derived via immunoSEQ multiplex PCR, lists solely in-frame clones and lacks some. This table has 90,000 to 100,000 clones, 90% to 97% appearing once. Sequencing was performed on T cells isolated from PBMCs. These receptors were taken from a human donor in good health.

V gene TRBV27 combines with J gene TRBJ1-1, with D uncertain. V was cut by 3 bases and J by 10 bases, with 15 bases left in between. Per germline, CDR1 MNHEY and CDR2 SMNVEV (reference sequence). The CDR3 is made up of 13 amino acids. The CDR3 DNA reads as TGTGCCAGCAGTTTGGACGCCTTGGAGGCAGCTTTCTTT. It codes for CASSLDALEAAFF.

V is TRBV2 and J is TRBJ2-7, with TRBD2 identical over 13 bases. Per the germline V gene, CDR1 is SNHLY and CDR2 is FYNNEI. The J segment lost 4 bases and the V segment lost 7 bases, leaving 7 bases of the junction unmatched. The CDR3 sequence is 15 residues long. This CDR3 reads CASTGLAGVKYEQYF. CDR3 coding DNA: TGTGCCAGCACCGGACTAGCGGGAGTCAAGTACGAGCAGTACTTC.

This rearrangement joins TRBV11-3 to TRBJ2-3; a possible D gene is TRBD1 (6 bases). The CDR3 totals 11 residues. Germline V gene sequence: CDR1 SGHNT, CDR2 YENEEA. V was trimmed by 5 bases and J by 8 bases, leaving 8 bases between them. Here the CDR3 DNA reads TGTGCCAGCAGCGCAGGGGTTACGCAGTATTTT. This codes for CASSAGVTQYF.

This clone was recorded once. The chain recombines TRBV18 with TRBJ2-7; D unclear. CDR1 and CDR2 from the germline V gene are KGHSH and LQKENI. The V gene lost 2 bases and the J gene lost 5 bases, with 7 bases spanning the gap. This CDR3 comprises 12 residues. In DNA form, the CDR3 reads TGTGCCAGCTCACCATTAGAAGACGAGCAGTACTTC. Protein sequence: CASSPLEDEQYF. Drawing the rest from reference TRBV18 and TRBJ2-7, the complete variable domain is NAGVMQNPRHLVRRRGQEARLRCSPMKGHSHVYWYRQLPEEGLKFMVYLQKENIIDESGMPKERFSAEFPKEGPSILRIQQVVRGDSAAYFCASSPLEDEQYFGPGTRLTVT.

The rearrangement links TRBV15 to TRBJ1-5, with 7 bases matching TRBD1. Germline V lookup: CDR1 LNHNV, CDR2 YYDKDF (reference sequence). The J segment lost 0 bases and the V segment lost 3 bases, leaving 11 bases of the junction unmatched. This CDR3 has 18 residues. For the CDR3, the DNA is TGTGCCACCAGCAGTACCTCCGGGACAGATTATAGCAATCAGCCCCAGCATTTT. Residues: CATSSTSGTDYSNQPQHF. The full variable domain, its missing parts supplied by reference TRBV15 and TRBJ1-5, is DAMVIQNPRYQVTQFGKPVTLSCSQTLNHNVMYWYQQKSSQAPKLLFHYYDKDFNNEADTPDNFQSRRPNTSFCFLDIRSPGLGDTAMYLCATSSTSGTDYSNQPQHFGDGTRLSIL.

The J gene is TRBJ2-3, the V gene TRBV10-1, with D maybe TRBD1 (6 bases). Trimming left V 4 bases short and J 4 bases short, with 6 bases between. CDR3 length equals 12 residues. Germline CDR1 WNHNN, CDR2 SYGVQD (reference sequence). Here the CDR3 reads CASSAGADTQYF. DNA of the CDR3: TGCGCCAGCAGTGCAGGGGCAGATACGCAGTATTTT.

The chain employs TRBV2 and TRBJ2-1; no reliable D call. Between the trimmed V and J ends, which lost 6 bases and 5 bases, there was a span of 8 bases. The CDR3 is made up of 12 amino acids. CDR1 SNHLY and CDR2 FYNNEI come from the germline V gene. CDR3 in amino acids: CASRGVHNEQFF. CDR3 DNA sequence: TGTGCCAGCAGGGGCGTGCACAATGAGCAGTTCTTC.

The genes are TRBV10-2 and TRBJ2-3; TRBD1 agrees at 11 bases. Per germline, CDR1 WSHSY and CDR2 SAAADI. V was clipped by 2 bases and J by 3 bases; unmatched bases: 1. This CDR3 has 15 amino acids. The CDR3 sequence is CASSEGTGGTDTQYF. The CDR3 DNA reads as TGCGCCAGCAGTGAGGGGACAGGGGGTACAGATACGCAGTATTTT.

This chain's CDR3 is CASSLAGNYGYTF. DNA for the CDR3: TGTGCCAGCAGCTTAGCAGGGAACTATGGCTACACCTTC. The chain uses TRBV13 and TRBJ1-2, with a weak D call TRBD1 (5 bases). The germline gives CDR1 PRHDT, CDR2 FYEKMQ (reference sequence). The V and J ends lost 1 base and 2 bases respectively, with 5 bases between them. The CDR3 consists of 13 residues. Drawing the rest from reference TRBV13 and TRBJ1-2, the complete variable domain is AAGVIQSPRHLIKEKRETATLKCYPIPRHDTVYWYQQGPGQDPQFLISFYEKMQSDKGSIPDRFSAQQFSDYHSELNMSSLELGDSALYFCASSLAGNYGYTFGSGTRLTVV.

The chain recombines TRBV5-4 with TRBJ1-1; the D is unclear. The germline V gene encodes CDR1 SGHNT and CDR2 YYREEE (reference sequence). Between the trimmed V and J ends, which lost 5 bases and 3 bases, there was a span of 11 bases. The CDR3 has 13 residues. CDR3 DNA sequence: TGTGCCAGCAGAGCCACAGAATACACTGAAGCTTTCTTT. Translated, it gives CASRATEYTEAFF.

The V call is TRBV18, the J call TRBJ1-5; 9 nucleotides match TRBD1. V gave up 6 bases and J gave up 7 bases; unmatched junction bases: 13. CDR3 length: 16 residues. The germline V gene has CDR1 KGHSH and CDR2 LQKENI. The CDR3 loop is CASSMTGGAPGQPQHF. Here the CDR3 DNA reads TGTGCCAGCTCTATGACAGGGGGGGCGCCGGGACAGCCCCAGCATTTT. Full variable domain (outside the CDR3, taken from reference TRBV18 and TRBJ1-5): NAGVMQNPRHLVRRRGQEARLRCSPMKGHSHVYWYRQLPEEGLKFMVYLQKENIIDESGMPKERFSAEFPKEGPSILRIQQVVRGDSAAYFCASSMTGGAPGQPQHFGDGTRLSIL.

The chain combines TRBV28 with TRBJ2-7; 8 positions match TRBD2. The germline gives CDR1 MDHEN, CDR2 SYDVKM. There are 14 residues in the CDR3. V shed 5 bases and J 2 bases; nucleotides not matched to a gene: 5. CDR3 sequence: CASSPSGSTYEQYF. CDR3 DNA sequence: TGTGCCAGCAGTCCGAGCGGGAGCACCTACGAGCAGTACTTC. Drawing the rest from reference TRBV28 and TRBJ2-7, the complete variable domain is DVKVTQSSRYLVKRTGEKVFLECVQDMDHENMFWYRQDPGLGLRLIYFSYDVKMKEKGDIPEGYSVSREKKERFSLILESASTNQTSMYLCASSPSGSTYEQYFGPGTRLTVT.

The chain couples TRBV6-1 to TRBJ1-1, with 7 bases identical to TRBD1. Per germline, CDR1 MNHNS and CDR2 SASEGT. The CDR3 sequence is 13 residues long. The trim removed 10 bases at V and 3 bases at J, leaving 8 bases unmatched. The CDR3 protein is CAIDWTGHTEAFF. The CDR3 DNA follows: TGTGCCATAGATTGGACAGGCCACACTGAAGCTTTCTTT.